Each of the 8 T cell receptor beta chains below was sequenced from the same sample in a study of early T cells in non-severe SARS-CoV-2 infection (dated by TCRdb to the early 2020s). Receptor amplification or capture employed 5' RACE. TCRdb names NextSeq 500 as the instrument used. In TCRdb, the public reads were trimmed at Q25 with fastp and aligned with MiXCR, with productive beta chains retained. Each entry is one CDR3 protein sequence, shown with its most common DNA and genes. In all, the sample holds 65,000 to 85,000 distinct CDR3 sequences, and 10% of those were seen once. The top ten clones comprise around 16% of the sample. This sample comprised whole blood, obtained at baseline. The origin of the receptors is an adult who was a healthcare worker with PCR-confirmed SARS-CoV-2 infection or an uninfected control (not recorded which).

This clonotype has at least ten counts. J is TRBJ2-1 and V is TRBV29-1; no clear D gene. The CDR3 extends over 11 amino acids. The germline V gene has CDR1 SQVTM and CDR2 ANQGSEA. Trimming stripped 4 bases from V and 10 bases from J, with 11 bases between. This CDR3 reads CSVGSTAEQFF. CDR3 coding DNA: TGCAGCGTTGGGTCGACTGCGGAGCAGTTCTTC.

This clonotype has more than one count but fewer than ten. The chain is built from TRBV29-1 and TRBJ1-2; D gene unclear. Germline CDR1 SQVTM, CDR2 ANQGSEA. Trimming took 5 bases from V and 7 from J, leaving 11 bases between them. The CDR3 loop spans 11 amino acids. CDR3 region: CSVLGSTGYTF. The CDR3 DNA is TGCAGCGTTTTGGGAAGTACTGGCTACACCTTC.

There are many counts of this clonotype. The chain has TRBV28 and TRBJ2-1; D is possibly TRBD2 (6 bases). Trimming removed 2 bases at V and 2 bases at J, with 7 bases between. The CDR3 runs 14 residues. CDR1 is MDHEN and CDR2 is SYDVKM in the germline V gene. The chain's CDR3 is CASSLIAAYNEQFF. In DNA form, the CDR3 reads TGTGCCAGCAGTTTAATAGCGGCCTACAATGAGCAGTTCTTC. Full variable domain (remainder filled in from reference TRBV28 and TRBJ2-1): DVKVTQSSRYLVKRTGEKVFLECVQDMDHENMFWYRQDPGLGLRLIYFSYDVKMKEKGDIPEGYSVSREKKERFSLILESASTNQTSMYLCASSLIAAYNEQFFGPGTRLTVL.

This chain joins TRBV4-3 and TRBJ1-1; D is undetermined. Trimming pared 0 bases from V and 3 bases from J, leaving 5 bases between. Germline assignment: CDR1 LGHNA and CDR2 YSLEER. The CDR3 extends over 13 amino acids. The CDR3 nucleotides read TGCGCCAGCAGCCAAGAAGGCGACACTGAAGCTTTCTTT. Protein sequence: CASSQEGDTEAFF.

The sample holds many counts of this clonotype. The chain uses TRBV20-1 and TRBJ1-3, with D hard to call. Trimming stripped 2 bases from V and 0 bases from J, with 11 bases between. Germline assignment: CDR1 DFQATT and CDR2 SNEGSKA (reference sequence). CDR3 length: 15 amino acids. The CDR3 sequence is CSARPTSSSGNTIYF. The CDR3 coding sequence is TGCAGTGCTAGACCGACCAGTTCCTCTGGAAACACCATATATTTT.

This clonotype was seen more than once but under ten times. The chain carries TRBV12-5 and TRBJ2-1; D unresolved. The V and J ends lost 2 bases and 4 bases respectively, with 6 bases between them. Germline V gene data show CDR1 as LGHNT and CDR2 as FRNRAP. The CDR3 runs to 13 residues. The CDR3 DNA is TGTGCTAGTGGTTTGTACTCGTACAATGAGCAGTTCTTC. Protein sequence: CASGLYSYNEQFF.

The chain has TRBV24-1 and TRBJ2-1; D is possibly TRBD1 or TRBD2 (5 bases each). Germline assignment: CDR1 KGHDR and CDR2 SFDVKD. The CDR3 sequence is 15 residues long. V was pared by 10 bases and J by 5 bases, with 20 bases between. The CDR3 bases are TGTGCCACTCGGGGTGGGGCCATAAAGGACAATGAGCAGTTCTTC. Translated: CATRGGAIKDNEQFF.

This clonotype was seen ten or more times. This chain links TRBV28 with TRBJ1-5, with a possible D match to TRBD1 (6 bases). The V end lost 7 bases, the J end lost 0 bases, and 16 bases lay between the germline ends. CDR1 and CDR2 from the germline V gene are MDHEN and SYDVKM. The CDR3 is 16 amino acids. CDR3: CASKLGGAPSNQPQHF. The CDR3 DNA sequence: TGTGCCAGCAAACTGGGGGGGGCACCTAGCAATCAGCCCCAGCATTTT. The full variable domain, with the rest looked up from reference TRBV28 and TRBJ1-5, is DVKVTQSSRYLVKRTGEKVFLECVQDMDHENMFWYRQDPGLGLRLIYFSYDVKMKEKGDIPEGYSVSREKKERFSLILESASTNQTSMYLCASKLGGAPSNQPQHFGDGTRLSIL.